What follows are 10 T cell receptor beta chains derived from one specimen sequenced in a study of shared clonotypes between healthy human individuals. Only in-frame clones appear in the TCRdb table, and some are missing; sequencing was by immunoSEQ multiplex PCR. The sample carries approximately 1,000,000 clones, about 72% recorded once. The sequencing sample was made of memory CD4+ T cells from PBMCs. The subset denotes: CD45RA-negative fraction. All receptors derive from a man younger than 35 in good health. Some clones in this sample may be carry-over from other donors' samples.

Only a few counts were recorded for this clone. The chain couples TRBV20-1 to TRBJ1-2; the D is unclear. Trimming shortened V by 0 bases and J by 8 bases, and 7 bases separated the two germline ends. The CDR3 contains 11 residues. The germline gives CDR1 DFQATT, CDR2 SNEGSKA (reference sequence). The CDR3 protein is CSAREIQGYTF. The CDR3 DNA sequence: TGCAGTGCTAGAGAGATTCAGGGCTACACCTTC.

The chain recombines TRBV4-1 with TRBJ1-4; 7 bases line up with TRBD1. Germline-derived CDR1 and CDR2 are MGHRA and YSYEKL. V lost 5 bases, J lost 2 bases, and 5 bases stayed unmatched. CDR3 size: 15 residues. CDR3 loop: CASSSAGGTNEKLFF. In nucleotides, the CDR3 is TGCGCCAGCAGCTCCGCAGGGGGGACTAATGAAAAACTGTTTTTT.

The chain has TRBV5-8 and TRBJ1-1, with 7 bases fitting TRBD1. Trimming cost V 5 bases and J 0 bases; bases outside gene matches: 7. The CDR3 length is 15 residues. Per the germline V gene, CDR1 is SGHTS and CDR2 is YDEGEE. CDR3 nucleotides: TGTGCCAGCAGATTCGTGGACAGGCTGAACACTGAAGCTTTCTTT. It is translated as CASRFVDRLNTEAFF.

The chain is built from TRBV11-2 and TRBJ2-2; 9 bases map to TRBD2. Germline assignment: CDR1 SGHAT and CDR2 FQNNGV. Trimming cost V 6 bases and J 6 bases; bases outside gene matches: 17. CDR3 length: 18 amino acids. The CDR3 spells CASRPGAGGPIAAGELFF. DNA of the CDR3: TGTGCCAGCAGGCCTGGGGCGGGAGGGCCTATTGCGGCCGGGGAGCTGTTTTTT. Variable domain in full (rest from reference TRBV11-2 and TRBJ2-2): EAGVAQSPRYKIIEKRQSVAFWCNPISGHATLYWYQQILGQGPKLLIQFQNNGVVDDSQLPKDRFSAERLKGVDSTLKIQPAKLEDSAVYLCASRPGAGGPIAAGELFFGEGSRLTVL.

This clone is a singleton in its sample. The chain carries TRBV28 and TRBJ2-3; tentative D call: TRBD2 (5 bases). The CDR3 covers 14 residues. Germline V CDR1 and CDR2: MDHEN, SYDVKM. Trimming shortened V by 6 bases and J by 6 bases, and 16 bases separated the two germline ends. The CDR3 DNA reads as TGTGCCAGCAGGATTCCTAGGCCGGGGGATACGCAGTATTTT. Residues: CASRIPRPGDTQYF.

The chain is built from TRBV5-1 and TRBJ2-7; D ambiguous. Germline CDR1 and CDR2: SGHRS and YFSETQ. V lost 3 bases to trimming and J lost 6 bases, with 13 bases between them. CDR3 size: 13 residues. CDR3 sequence (DNA): TGCGCCAGCAGCTCGTGGGGAATCACCGAGCAGTACTTC. As protein: CASSSWGITEQYF. The complete variable domain, with remaining parts taken from reference TRBV5-1 and TRBJ2-7, reads KAGVTQTPRYLIKTRGQQVTLSCSPISGHRSVSWYQQTPGQGLQFLFEYFSETQRNKGNFPGRFSGRQFSNSRSEMNVSTLELGDSALYLCASSSWGITEQYFGPGTRLTVT.

V usage is TRBV19 and J usage is TRBJ2-6; D is ambiguous. V was trimmed by 3 bases and J by 3 bases, leaving 9 bases between them. CDR1 and CDR2 (germline): LNHDA, SQIVND (reference sequence). The CDR3 contains 15 residues. DNA for the CDR3: TGTGCCAGTAGTATTTGGGGTAATGGGGCCAACGTCCTGACTTTC. Amino acid sequence: CASSIWGNGANVLTF. Looking up the rest from reference TRBV19 and TRBJ2-6 gives the full variable domain: DGGITQSPKYLFRKEGQNVTLSCEQNLNHDAMYWYRQDPGQGLRLIYYSQIVNDFQKGDIAEGYSVSREKKESFPLTVTSAQKNPTAFYLCASSIWGNGANVLTFGAGSRLTVL.

The CDR3 loop reads CSARALGELFF. CDR3 sequence (DNA): TGCAGTGCTAGAGCCCTCGGGGAGCTGTTTTTT. The genes are TRBV20-1 and TRBJ2-2; no definite D call. CDR3 size: 11 residues. Trimming cost V 1 base and J 7 bases, with 4 bases left between them. Germline V gene data show CDR1 as DFQATT and CDR2 as SNEGSKA (reference sequence).

This rearrangement joins TRBV5-1 to TRBJ1-3; no clear D. The CDR3 runs to 17 residues. V gave up 4 bases and J gave up 0 bases, with 17 bases separating them. Germline assignment: CDR1 SGHRS and CDR2 YFSETQ. CDR3 bases: TGCGCCAGCAGCCTGCTCGATGAGGGAAGCTCTGGAAACACCATATATTTT. Its protein is CASSLLDEGSSGNTIYF.

V usage is TRBV5-4 and J usage is TRBJ2-7; 11 positions match TRBD1. CDR1 and CDR2 from the germline V gene are SGHNT and YYREEE (reference sequence). The V segment lost 4 bases and the J segment 3 bases; nucleotides outside the gene matches: 6. The CDR3 is made up of 15 amino acids. CDR3 nucleotides: TGTGCCAGCAGCACCCCCGGGACAGGGGGCTACGAGCAGTACTTC. Residues: CASSTPGTGGYEQYF.